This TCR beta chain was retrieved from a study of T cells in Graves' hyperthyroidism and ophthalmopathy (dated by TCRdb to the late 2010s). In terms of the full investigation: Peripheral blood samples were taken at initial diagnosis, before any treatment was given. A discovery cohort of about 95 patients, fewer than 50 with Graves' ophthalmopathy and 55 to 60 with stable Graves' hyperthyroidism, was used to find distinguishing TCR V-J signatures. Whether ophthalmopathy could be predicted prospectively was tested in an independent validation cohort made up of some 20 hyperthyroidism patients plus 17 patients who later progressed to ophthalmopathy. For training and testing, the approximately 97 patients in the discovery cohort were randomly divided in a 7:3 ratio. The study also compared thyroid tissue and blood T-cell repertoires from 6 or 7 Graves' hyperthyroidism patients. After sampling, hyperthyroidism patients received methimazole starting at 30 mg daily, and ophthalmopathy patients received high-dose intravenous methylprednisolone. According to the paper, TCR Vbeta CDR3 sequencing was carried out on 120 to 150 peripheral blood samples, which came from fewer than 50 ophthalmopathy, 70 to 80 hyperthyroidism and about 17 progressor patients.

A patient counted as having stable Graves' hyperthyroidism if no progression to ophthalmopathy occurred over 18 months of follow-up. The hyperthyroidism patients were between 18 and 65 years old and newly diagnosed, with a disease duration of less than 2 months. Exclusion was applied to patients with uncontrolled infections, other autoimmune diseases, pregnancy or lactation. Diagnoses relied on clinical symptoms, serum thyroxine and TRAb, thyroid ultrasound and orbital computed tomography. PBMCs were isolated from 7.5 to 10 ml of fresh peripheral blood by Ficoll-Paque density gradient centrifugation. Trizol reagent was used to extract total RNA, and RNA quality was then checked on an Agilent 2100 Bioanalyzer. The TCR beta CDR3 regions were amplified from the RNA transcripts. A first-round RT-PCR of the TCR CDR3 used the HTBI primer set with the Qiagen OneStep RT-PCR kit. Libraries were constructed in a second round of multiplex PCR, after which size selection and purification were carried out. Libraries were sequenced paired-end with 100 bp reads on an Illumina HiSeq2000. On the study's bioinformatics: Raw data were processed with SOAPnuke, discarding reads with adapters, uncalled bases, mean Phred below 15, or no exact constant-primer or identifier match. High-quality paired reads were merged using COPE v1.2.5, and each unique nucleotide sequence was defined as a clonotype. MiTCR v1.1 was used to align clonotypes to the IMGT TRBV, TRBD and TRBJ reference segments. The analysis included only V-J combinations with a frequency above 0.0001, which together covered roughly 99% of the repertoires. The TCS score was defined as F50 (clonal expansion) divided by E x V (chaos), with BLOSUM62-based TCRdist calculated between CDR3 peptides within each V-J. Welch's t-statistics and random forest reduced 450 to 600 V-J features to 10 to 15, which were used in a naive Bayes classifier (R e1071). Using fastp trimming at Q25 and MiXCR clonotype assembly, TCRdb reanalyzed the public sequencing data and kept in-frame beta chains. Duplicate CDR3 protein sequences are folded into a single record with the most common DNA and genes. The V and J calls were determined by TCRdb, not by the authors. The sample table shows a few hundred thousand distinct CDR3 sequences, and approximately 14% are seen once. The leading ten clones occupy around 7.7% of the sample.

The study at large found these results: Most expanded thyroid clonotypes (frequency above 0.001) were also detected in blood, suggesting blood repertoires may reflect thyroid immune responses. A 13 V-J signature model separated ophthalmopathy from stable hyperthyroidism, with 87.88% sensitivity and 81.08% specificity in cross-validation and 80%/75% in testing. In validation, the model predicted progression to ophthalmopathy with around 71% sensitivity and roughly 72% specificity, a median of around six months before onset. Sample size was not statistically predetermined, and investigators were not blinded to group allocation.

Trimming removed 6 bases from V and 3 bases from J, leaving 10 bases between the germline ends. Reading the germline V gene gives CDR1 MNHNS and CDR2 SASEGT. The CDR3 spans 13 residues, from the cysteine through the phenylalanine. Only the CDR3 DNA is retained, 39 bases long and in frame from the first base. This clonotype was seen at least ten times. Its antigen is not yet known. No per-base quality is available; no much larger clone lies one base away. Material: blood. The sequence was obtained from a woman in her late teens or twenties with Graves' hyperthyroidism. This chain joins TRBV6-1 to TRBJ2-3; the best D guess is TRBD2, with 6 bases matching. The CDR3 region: CASSIRETDTQYF. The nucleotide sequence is TGTGCCAGCAGCATCCGGGAGACAGATACGCAGTATTTT.